This T cell receptor (beta chain) comes out of a study of cytomegalovirus exposure and HLA in healthy donors. V was pared by 5 bases and J by 6 bases, with 12 bases between. Germline-derived CDR1 and CDR2 are SGHTA and FQGTGA. The length of the CDR3 is 13 residues. PCR amplification relied on 60 Vbeta primers (plus 13 Jbeta primers). Profiling relied on immunoSEQ multiplex PCR, and the TCRdb table lists in-frame clones only, not all of them. The sample lists roughly 180,000 clones; around 80% were seen once. Remarks on this clone: Antigen specificity is unknown.

Regarding the study as a whole: In a later analysis, HLA-associated beta chains showed higher expansion and lower generation probabilities than comparable chains. A classifier reportedly called cytomegalovirus status with high sensitivity and specificity.

The J gene is TRBJ2-3, the V gene TRBV7-3; D uncertain. This receptor was identified in a man aged 18 to 29 in good health and CMV-seronegative. Sample: PBMCs. The CDR3 here is CASSGRPGDTQYF. The CDR3 nucleotides are TGTGCCAGCAGCGGGCGACCTGGGGATACGCAGTATTTT. Variable domain in full (rest from reference TRBV7-3 and TRBJ2-3): GAGVSQTPSNKVTEKGKYVELRCDPISGHTALYWYRQSLGQGPEFLIYFQGTGAADDSGLPNDRFFAVRPEGSVSTLKIQRTERGDSAVYLCASSGRPGDTQYFGPGTRLTVL.